This T cell receptor beta chain was sequenced during a study of T-cell reconstitution after alpha-beta-depleted transplantation in children. The CDR3 is 14 residues long. Germline loops: CDR1 DFQATT, CDR2 SNEGSKA (reference sequence). Worth noting for this clonotype: The junction and the germline gene differ at one end; a read error may be behind it.

The TCRbeta library incorporated unique molecular identifiers. TCRdb used MiXCR to reprocess the PCR reads, holding one entry per CDR3 protein. The repertoire holds 500,000 to 600,000 distinct CDR3 sequences, with 30% to 35% as singletons. This specimen was PBMCs from the stem cell graft donor, taken from the stem cell graft. This receptor was taken from a human donor who donated a stem cell graft to a child with aplastic anemia. This chain uses TRBV20-1 with TRBJ2-1, with 12 nucleotides matching TRBD2. CDR3 bases: TGCAATGCTAACGGACTAGCGGGGCTCAATGAGCAGTTCTTC. Translated: CNANGLAGLNEQFF.